This T cell receptor (beta chain) was observed in a study of T cell responses to AZD1222 COVID-19 vaccine. Trimming took off 2 bases at V and 0 bases at J, with 13 bases between the two ends. Germline CDR1 and CDR2: GTSNPN and SVGIG (reference sequence). The CDR3 runs to 15 residues. The table came from immunoSEQ multiplex PCR; TCRdb's copy has only in-frame clones and leaves some out. The sample contains around 83,000 clones, around 86% of which appear only once. The chain employs TRBV30 and TRBJ1-2; the D gene is possibly TRBD1 (6 bases). The starting material was peripheral blood, obtained on day 0 of AZD1222 vaccination. This TCR came from an adult in good health. The DNA for the CDR3 is TGTGCCTGGAGTTTACAGGGATTCTCTAACTATGGCTACACCTTC. Translating it yields CAWSLQGFSNYGYTF.